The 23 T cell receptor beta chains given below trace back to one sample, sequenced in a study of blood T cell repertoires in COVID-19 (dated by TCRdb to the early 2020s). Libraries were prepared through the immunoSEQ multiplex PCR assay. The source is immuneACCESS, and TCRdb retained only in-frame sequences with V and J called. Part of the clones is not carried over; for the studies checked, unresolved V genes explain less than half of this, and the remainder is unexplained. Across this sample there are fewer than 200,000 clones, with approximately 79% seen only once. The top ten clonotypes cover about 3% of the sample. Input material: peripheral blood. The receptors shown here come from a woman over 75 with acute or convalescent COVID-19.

CDR3 protein: CASSGAGVREQYF. The CDR3 DNA is TGTGCCAGCAGCGGAGCGGGAGTGAGGGAGCAGTACTTC. This chain joins TRBV28 and TRBJ2-7, with TRBD2 identical over 8 bases. V was clipped by 6 bases and J by 7 bases; unmatched bases: 8. Per germline, CDR1 MDHEN and CDR2 SYDVKM. The length of the CDR3 is 13 residues.

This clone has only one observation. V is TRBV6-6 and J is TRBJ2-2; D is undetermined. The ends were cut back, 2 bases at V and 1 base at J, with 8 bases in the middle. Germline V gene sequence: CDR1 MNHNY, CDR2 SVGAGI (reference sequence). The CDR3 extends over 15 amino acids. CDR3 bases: TGTGCCAGCAGTTACGAGGCGGTGAACACCGGGGAGCTGTTTTTT. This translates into CASSYEAVNTGELFF.

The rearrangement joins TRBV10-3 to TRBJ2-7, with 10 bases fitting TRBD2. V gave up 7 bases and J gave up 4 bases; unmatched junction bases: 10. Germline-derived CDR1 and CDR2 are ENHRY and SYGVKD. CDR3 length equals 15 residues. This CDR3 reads CAITGGGAGGYEQYF. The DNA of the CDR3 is TGTGCCATCACAGGAGGTGGAGCGGGAGGGTACGAGCAGTACTTC.

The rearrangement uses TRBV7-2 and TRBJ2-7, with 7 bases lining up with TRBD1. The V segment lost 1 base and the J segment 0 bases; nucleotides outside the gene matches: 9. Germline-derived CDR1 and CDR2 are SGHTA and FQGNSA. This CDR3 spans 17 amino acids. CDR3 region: CASSLVGGGLSSYEQYF. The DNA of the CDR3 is TGTGCCAGCAGCTTAGTAGGGGGCGGGCTGAGCTCCTACGAGCAGTACTTC.

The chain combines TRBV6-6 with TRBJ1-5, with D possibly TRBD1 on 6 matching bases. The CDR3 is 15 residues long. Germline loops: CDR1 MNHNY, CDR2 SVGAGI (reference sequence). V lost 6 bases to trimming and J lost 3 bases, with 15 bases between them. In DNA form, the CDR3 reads TGTGCCAGCAGCCTCACCGGGACATACAATCAGCCCCAGCATTTT. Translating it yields CASSLTGTYNQPQHF.

The CDR3 region is CAWSREGRSTGELFF. CDR3 DNA: TGTGCCTGGAGCAGGGAAGGGAGGAGCACCGGGGAGCTGTTTTTT. The V gene is TRBV30, the J gene TRBJ2-2, with D possibly being TRBD2 (6 bases). V gave up 3 bases and J gave up 4 bases, with 15 bases separating them. The germline V gene has CDR1 GTSNPN and CDR2 SVGIG (reference sequence). The CDR3 extends over 15 amino acids.

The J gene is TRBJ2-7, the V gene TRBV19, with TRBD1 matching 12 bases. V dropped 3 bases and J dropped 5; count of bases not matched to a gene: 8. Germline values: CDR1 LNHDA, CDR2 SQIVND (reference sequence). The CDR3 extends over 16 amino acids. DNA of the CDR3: TGTGCCAGTAGTATCCCTCCGGGACAGGGGGCCGACGAGCAGTACTTC. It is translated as CASSIPPGQGADEQYF.

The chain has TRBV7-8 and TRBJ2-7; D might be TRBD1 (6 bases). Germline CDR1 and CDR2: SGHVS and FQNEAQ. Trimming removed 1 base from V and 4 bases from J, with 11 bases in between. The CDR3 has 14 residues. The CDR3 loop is CASSLGRGEYEQYF. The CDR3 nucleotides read TGTGCCAGCAGCTTAGGCAGGGGTGAATACGAGCAGTACTTC.

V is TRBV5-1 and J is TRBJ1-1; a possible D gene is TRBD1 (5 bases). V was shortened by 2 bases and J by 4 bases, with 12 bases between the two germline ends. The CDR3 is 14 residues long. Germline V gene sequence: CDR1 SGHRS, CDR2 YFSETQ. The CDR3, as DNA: TGCGCCAGCAGCTTTTCAAGGGGCGTCACTGAAGCTTTCTTT. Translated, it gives CASSFSRGVTEAFF.

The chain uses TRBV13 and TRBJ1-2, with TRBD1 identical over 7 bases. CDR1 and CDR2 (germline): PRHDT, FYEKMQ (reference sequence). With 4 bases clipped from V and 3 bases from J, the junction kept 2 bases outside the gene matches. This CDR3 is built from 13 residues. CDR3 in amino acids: CASSWTGDYGYTF. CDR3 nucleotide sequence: TGTGCCAGCAGCTGGACAGGCGACTATGGCTACACCTTC. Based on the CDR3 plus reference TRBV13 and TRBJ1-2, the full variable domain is AAGVIQSPRHLIKEKRETATLKCYPIPRHDTVYWYQQGPGQDPQFLISFYEKMQSDKGSIPDRFSAQQFSDYHSELNMSSLELGDSALYFCASSWTGDYGYTFGSGTRLTVV.

The CDR3 DNA is TGCGCCAGCAGCTTGGCAGGTGCAGGGGGCAATGAAAAACTGTTTTTT. Encoded protein: CASSLAGAGGNEKLFF. The gene calls are TRBV5-1 and TRBJ1-4; TRBD1 matches 8 bases. V lost 0 bases and J lost 5; bases outside the gene matches: 6. The CDR3 is made up of 16 amino acids. Germline V gene data show CDR1 as SGHRS and CDR2 as YFSETQ.

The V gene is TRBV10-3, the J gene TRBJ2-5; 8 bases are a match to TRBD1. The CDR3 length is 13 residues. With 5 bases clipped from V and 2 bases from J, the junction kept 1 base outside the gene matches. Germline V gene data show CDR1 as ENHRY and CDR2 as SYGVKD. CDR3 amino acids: CAISRTGQETQYF. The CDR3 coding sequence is TGTGCCATCAGTCGGACAGGGCAAGAGACCCAGTACTTC.

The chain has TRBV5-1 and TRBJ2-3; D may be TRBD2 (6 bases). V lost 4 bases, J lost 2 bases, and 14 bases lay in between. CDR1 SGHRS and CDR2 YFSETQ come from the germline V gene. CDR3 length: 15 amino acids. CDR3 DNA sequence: TGCGCCAGCAGCGTGCGGGGCGTTAACACAGATACGCAGTATTTT. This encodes CASSVRGVNTDTQYF.

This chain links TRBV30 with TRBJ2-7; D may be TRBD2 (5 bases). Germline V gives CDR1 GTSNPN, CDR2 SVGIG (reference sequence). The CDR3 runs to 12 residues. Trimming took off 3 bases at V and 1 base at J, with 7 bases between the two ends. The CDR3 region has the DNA TGTGCCTGGAGCCGGGGTTCCTACGAGCAGTACTTC. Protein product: CAWSRGSYEQYF.

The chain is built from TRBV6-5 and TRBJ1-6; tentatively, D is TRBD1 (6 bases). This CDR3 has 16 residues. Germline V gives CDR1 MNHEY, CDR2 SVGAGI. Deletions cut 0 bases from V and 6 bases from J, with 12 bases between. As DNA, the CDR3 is TGTGCCAGCAGTTACTCGAAAGGACAGATTAATTCACCCCTCCACTTT. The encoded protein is CASSYSKGQINSPLHF.

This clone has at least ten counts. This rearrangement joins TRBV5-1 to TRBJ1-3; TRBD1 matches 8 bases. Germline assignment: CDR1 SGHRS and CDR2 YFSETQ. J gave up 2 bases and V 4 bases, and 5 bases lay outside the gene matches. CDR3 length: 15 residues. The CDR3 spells CASSPGQGAGNTIYF. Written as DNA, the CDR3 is TGCGCCAGCAGCCCCGGACAGGGTGCTGGAAACACCATATATTTT. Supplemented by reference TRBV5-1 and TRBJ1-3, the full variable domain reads KAGVTQTPRYLIKTRGQQVTLSCSPISGHRSVSWYQQTPGQGLQFLFEYFSETQRNKGNFPGRFSGRQFSNSRSEMNVSTLELGDSALYLCASSPGQGAGNTIYFGEGSWLTVV.

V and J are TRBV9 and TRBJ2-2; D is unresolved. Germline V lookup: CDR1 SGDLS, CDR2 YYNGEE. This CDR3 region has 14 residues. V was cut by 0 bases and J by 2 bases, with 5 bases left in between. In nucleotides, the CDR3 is TGTGCCAGCAGCGTAGGACACAACACCGGGGAGCTGTTTTTT. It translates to CASSVGHNTGELFF.

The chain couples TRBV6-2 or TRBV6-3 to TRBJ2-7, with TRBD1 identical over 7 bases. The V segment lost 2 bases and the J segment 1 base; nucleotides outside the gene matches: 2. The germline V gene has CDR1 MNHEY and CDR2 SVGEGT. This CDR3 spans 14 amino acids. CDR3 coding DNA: TGTGCCAGCAGTTACATGACAGGGTCCTACGAGCAGTACTTC. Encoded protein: CASSYMTGSYEQYF.

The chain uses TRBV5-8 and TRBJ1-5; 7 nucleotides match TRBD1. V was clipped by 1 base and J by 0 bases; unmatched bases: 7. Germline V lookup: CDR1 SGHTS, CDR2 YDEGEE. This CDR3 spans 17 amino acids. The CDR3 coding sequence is TGTGCCAGCAGCTTGACCTGGGACAGCTATAGCAATCAGCCCCAGCATTTT. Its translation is CASSLTWDSYSNQPQHF. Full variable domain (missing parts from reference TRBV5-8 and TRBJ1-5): EAGVTQSPTHLIKTRGQQATLRCSPISGHTSVYWYQQALGLGLQFLLWYDEGEERNRGNFPPRFSGRQFPNYSSELNVNALELEDSALYLCASSLTWDSYSNQPQHFGDGTRLSIL.

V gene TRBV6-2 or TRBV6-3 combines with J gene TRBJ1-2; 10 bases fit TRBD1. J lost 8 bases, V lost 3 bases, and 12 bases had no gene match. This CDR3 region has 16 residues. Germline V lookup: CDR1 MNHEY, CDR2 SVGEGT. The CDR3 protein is CASSYAHLDRGLGYTF. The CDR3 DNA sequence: TGTGCCAGCAGTTATGCCCACCTCGACAGGGGGCTCGGCTACACCTTC.

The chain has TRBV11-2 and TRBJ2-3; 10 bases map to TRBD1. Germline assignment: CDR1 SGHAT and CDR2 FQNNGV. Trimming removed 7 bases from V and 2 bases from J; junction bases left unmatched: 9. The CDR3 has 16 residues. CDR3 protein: CASTRVGTGATDTQYF. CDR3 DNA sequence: TGTGCCAGCACTCGGGTTGGGACAGGGGCCACAGATACGCAGTATTTT.

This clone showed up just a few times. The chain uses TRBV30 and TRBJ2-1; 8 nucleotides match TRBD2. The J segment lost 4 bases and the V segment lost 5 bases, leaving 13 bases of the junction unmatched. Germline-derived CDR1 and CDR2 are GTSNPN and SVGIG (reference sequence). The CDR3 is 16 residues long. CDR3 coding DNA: TGTGCCTGGGCGGGCGGGAGGACCCCTCTATACAATGAGCAGTTCTTC. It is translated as CAWAGGRTPLYNEQFF.

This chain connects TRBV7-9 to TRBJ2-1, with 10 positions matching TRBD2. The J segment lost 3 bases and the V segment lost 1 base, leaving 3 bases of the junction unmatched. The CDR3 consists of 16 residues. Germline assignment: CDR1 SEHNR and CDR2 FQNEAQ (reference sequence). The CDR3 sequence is CASSLGLAGVYNEQFF. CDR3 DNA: TGTGCCAGCAGCTTAGGGCTAGCGGGAGTCTACAATGAGCAGTTCTTC.